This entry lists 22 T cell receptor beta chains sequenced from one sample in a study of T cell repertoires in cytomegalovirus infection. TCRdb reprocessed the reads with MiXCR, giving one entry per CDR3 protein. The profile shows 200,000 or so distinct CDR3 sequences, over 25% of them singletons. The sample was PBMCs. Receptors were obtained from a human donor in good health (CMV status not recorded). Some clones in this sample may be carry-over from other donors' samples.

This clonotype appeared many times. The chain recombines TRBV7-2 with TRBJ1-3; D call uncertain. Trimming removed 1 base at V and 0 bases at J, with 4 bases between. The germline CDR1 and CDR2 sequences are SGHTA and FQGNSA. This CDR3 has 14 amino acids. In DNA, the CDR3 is TGTGCCAGCAGCTTAGATTTCTCTGGAAACACCATATATTTT. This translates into CASSLDFSGNTIYF.

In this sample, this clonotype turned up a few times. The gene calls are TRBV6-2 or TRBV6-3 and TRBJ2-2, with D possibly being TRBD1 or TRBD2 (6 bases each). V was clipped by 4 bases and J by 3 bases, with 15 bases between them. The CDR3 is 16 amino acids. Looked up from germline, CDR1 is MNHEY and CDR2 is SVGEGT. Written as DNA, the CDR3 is TGTGCCAGCAGTTCCGGGACTCAGGGGTACACCGGGGAGCTGTTTTTT. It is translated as CASSSGTQGYTGELFF.

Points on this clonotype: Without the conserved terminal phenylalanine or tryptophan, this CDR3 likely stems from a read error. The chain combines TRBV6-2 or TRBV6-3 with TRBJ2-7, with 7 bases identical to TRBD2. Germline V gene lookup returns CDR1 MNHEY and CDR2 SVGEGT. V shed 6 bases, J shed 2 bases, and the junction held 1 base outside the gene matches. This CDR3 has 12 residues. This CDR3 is CASSAGAYEQYS. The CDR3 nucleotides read TGTGCCAGCAGCGCGGGGGCCTACGAGCAGTACTCC.

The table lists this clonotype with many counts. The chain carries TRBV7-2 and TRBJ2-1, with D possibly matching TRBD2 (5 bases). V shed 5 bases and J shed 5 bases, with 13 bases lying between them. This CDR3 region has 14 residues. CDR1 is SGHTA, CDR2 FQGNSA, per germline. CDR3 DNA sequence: TGTGCCAGCAGCCTAACACTAGGCGACAATGAGCAGTTCTTC. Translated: CASSLTLGDNEQFF.

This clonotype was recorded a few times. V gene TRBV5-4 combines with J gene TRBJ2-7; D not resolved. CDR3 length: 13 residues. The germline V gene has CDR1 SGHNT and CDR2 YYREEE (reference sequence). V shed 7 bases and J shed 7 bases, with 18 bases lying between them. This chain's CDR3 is CASHLVGSYEQYF. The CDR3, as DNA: TGTGCCAGCCACTTGGTCGGGTCGTATGAGCAGTACTTC.

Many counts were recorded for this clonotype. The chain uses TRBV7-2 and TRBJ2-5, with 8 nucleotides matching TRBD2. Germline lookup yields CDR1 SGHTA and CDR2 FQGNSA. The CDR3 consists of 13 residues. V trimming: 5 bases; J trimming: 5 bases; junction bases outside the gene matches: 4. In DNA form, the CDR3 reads TGTGCCAGCAGCATTCCTAGCGGGGAGACCCAGTACTTC. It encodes CASSIPSGETQYF.

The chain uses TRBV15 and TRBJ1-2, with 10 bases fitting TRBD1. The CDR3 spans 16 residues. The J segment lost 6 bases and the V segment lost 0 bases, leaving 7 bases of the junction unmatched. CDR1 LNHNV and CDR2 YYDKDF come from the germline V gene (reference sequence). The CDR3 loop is CATSRDWETGGHGYTF. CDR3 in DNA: TGTGCCACCAGCAGAGATTGGGAGACAGGGGGCCATGGCTACACCTTC.

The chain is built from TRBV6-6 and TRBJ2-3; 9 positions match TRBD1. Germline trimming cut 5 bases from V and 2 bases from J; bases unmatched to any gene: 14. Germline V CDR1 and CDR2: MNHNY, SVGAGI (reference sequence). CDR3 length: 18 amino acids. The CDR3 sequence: CASSPGQGAVGFTDTQYF. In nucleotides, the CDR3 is TGTGCCAGCAGTCCGGGACAGGGAGCGGTTGGGTTCACAGATACGCAGTATTTT.

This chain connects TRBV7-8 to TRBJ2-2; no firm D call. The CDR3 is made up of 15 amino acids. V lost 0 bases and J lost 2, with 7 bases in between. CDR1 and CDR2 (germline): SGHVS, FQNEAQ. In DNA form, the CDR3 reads TGTGCCAGCAGCTTAGCGGGCCCTAACACCGGGGAGCTGTTTTTT. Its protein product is CASSLAGPNTGELFF.

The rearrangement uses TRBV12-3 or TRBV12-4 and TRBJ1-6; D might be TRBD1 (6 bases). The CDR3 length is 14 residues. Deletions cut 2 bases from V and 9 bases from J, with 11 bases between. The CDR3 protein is CASSLQGNGSPLHF. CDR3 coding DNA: TGTGCCAGCAGTTTACAGGGGAATGGTTCACCCCTCCACTTT.

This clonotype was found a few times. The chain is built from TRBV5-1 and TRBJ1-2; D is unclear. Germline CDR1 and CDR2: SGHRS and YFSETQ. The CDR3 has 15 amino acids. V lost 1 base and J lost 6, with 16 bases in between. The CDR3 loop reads CASSLIPARRDGYTF. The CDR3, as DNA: TGCGCCAGCAGCTTGATTCCGGCGAGGAGGGATGGCTACACCTTC.

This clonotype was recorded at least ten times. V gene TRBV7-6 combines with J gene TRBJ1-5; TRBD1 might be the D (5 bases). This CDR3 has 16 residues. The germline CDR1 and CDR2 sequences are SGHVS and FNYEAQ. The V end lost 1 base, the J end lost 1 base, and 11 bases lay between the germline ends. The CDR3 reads CASSLGSRASNQPQHF. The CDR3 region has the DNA TGTGCCAGCAGCTTAGGAAGCAGGGCGAGCAATCAGCCCCAGCATTTT.

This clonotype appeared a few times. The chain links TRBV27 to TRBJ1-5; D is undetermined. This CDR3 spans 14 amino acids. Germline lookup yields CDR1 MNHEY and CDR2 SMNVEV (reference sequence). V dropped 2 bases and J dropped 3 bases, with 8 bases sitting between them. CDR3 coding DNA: TGTGCCAGCAGTTTAGGTCCGTACAATCAGCCCCAGCATTTT. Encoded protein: CASSLGPYNQPQHF.

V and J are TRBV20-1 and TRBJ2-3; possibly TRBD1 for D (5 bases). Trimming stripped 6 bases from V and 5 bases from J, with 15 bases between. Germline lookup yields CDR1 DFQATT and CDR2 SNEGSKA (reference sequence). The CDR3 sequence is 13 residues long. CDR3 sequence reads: CSAGDRKLDTQYF. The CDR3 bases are TGCAGTGCCGGCGACAGAAAACTAGATACGCAGTATTTT.

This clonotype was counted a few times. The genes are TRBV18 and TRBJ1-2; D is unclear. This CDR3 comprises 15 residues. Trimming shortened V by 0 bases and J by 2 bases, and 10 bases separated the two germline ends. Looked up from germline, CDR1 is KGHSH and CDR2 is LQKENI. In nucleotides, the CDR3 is TGTGCCAGCTCACCACCCCAGACGCGCAACTATGGCTACACCTTC. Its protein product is CASSPPQTRNYGYTF.

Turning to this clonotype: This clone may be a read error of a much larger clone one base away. This chain's CDR3 is CASSPGTLRPANYGYTF. The CDR3, as DNA: TGCGCCAGCTCCCCCGGGACCCTTAGACCAGCTAACTATGGCTACACCTTC. The chain combines TRBV4-1 with TRBJ1-2; TRBD1 is a possible D gene (5 bases). Trimming took 8 bases from V and 0 from J, leaving 22 bases between them. CDR3 length: 17 residues. Germline V gives CDR1 MGHRA, CDR2 YSYEKL.

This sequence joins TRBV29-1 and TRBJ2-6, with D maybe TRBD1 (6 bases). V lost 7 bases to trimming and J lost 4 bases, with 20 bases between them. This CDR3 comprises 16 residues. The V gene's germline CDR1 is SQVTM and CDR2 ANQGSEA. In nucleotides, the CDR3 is TGCAGCGCACGACAGGTCATCAGGCGCGGGGCCAACGTCCTGACTTTC. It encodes CSARQVIRRGANVLTF. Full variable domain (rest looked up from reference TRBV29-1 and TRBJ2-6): SAVISQKPSRDICQRGTSLTIQCQVDSQVTMMFWYRQQPGQSLTLIATANQGSEATYESGFVIDKFPISRPNLTFSTLTVSNMSPEDSSIYLCSARQVIRRGANVLTFGAGSRLTVL.

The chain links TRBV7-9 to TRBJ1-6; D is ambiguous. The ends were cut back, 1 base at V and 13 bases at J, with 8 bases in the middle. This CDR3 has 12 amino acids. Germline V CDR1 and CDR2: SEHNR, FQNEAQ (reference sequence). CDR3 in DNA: TGTGCCAGCAGCTTAGTGGGCGACCCCCTCCACTTT. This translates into CASSLVGDPLHF.

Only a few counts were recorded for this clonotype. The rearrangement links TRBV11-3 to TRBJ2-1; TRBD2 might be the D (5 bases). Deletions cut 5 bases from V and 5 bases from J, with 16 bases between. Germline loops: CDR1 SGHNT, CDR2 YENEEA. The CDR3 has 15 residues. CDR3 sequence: CASSLMGSGDNEQFF. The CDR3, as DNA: TGTGCCAGCAGCCTCATGGGGAGCGGAGACAATGAGCAGTTCTTC.

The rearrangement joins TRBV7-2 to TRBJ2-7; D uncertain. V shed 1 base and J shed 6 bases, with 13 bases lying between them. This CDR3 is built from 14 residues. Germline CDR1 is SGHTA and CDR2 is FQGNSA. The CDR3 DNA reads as TGTGCCAGCAGCTTAGAGCCCGTTTGGGTCGAGCAGTACTTC. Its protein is CASSLEPVWVEQYF.

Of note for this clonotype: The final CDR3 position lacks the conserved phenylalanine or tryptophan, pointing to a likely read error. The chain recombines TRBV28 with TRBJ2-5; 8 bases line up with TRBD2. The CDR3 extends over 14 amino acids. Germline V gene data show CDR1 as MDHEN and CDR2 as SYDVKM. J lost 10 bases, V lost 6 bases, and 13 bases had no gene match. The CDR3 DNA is TGTGCCAGCAGACACAGCGGGGCCAGCGGGAGCCAGTACCTC. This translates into CASRHSGASGSQYL.

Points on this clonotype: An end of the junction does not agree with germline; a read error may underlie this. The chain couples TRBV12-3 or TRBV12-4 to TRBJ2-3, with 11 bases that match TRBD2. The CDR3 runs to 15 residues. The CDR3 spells CASSLAGGEVDTQYF. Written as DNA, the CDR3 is TGTGCCAGCAGTCTAGCGGGGGGAGAAGTAGATACGCAGTATTTT.